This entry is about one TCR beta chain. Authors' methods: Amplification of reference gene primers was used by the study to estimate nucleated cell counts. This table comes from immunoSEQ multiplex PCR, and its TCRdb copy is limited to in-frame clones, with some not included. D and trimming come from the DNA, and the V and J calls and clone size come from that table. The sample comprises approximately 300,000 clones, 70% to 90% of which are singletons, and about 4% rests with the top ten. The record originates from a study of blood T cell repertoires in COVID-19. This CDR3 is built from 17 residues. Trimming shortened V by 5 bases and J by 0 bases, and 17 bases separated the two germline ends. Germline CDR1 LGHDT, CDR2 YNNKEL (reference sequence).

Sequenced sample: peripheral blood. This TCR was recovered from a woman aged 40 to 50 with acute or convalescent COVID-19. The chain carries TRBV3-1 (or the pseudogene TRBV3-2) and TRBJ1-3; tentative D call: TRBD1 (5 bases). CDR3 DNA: TGTGCCAGCAGCGGCAGAGACAGAAGGGTCTCTGGAAACACCATATATTTT. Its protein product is CASSGRDRRVSGNTIYF.